A selection of T cell receptor beta chains follows, all from one sample in a study of T cells in Graves' hyperthyroidism and ophthalmopathy. TCRdb re-called the multiplex PCR reads through MiXCR, storing one row per CDR3 protein. Among 300,000 to 450,000 distinct CDR3 sequences listed, 14% were seen once. The source material was blood. These receptors were taken from a woman aged 25 to 39 with Graves' ophthalmopathy. Each CDR3 is given with its conserved first and last residue. Each record gives: J gene, clone size, V gene, D gene, CDR3 DNA, CDR3 protein. The D gene is left open where the match is weak. Expanded clones get a size class; other rows say once, few or many, or leave the size out.

>TRBJ1-2|many|TRBV2|-
TGTGCCAGCAGGTCGACGGGGGCAGAGGAATATGGCTACACCTTC
CASRSTGAEEYGYTF
>TRBJ2-5|-|TRBV4-2|TRBD2
TGTGCCAGCAGCCAAGACGGACTAGGGTCGTTTGGAGGGACCCAGTACTTC
CASSQDGLGSFGGTQYF
>TRBJ1-1|many|TRBV14|-
TGTGCCAGCAGCCCGACCCGGACGGCGAACACTGAAGCTTTCTTT
CASSPTRTANTEAFF
>TRBJ1-1|many|TRBV24-1|-
TGTGCCACCAGTGGCGCGGTGAACACTGAAGCTTTCTTT
CATSGAVNTEAFF
>TRBJ2-1|many|TRBV7-8|-
TGTGCCAGCAGCTTAGCGCCAGTTAGTGAGCAGTTCTTC
CASSLAPVSEQFF
>TRBJ2-3|-|TRBV20-1|-
TGCAGTGCAGAAGAAAAGCGGGGCACAGATACGCAGTATTTT
CSAEEKRGTDTQYF
>TRBJ2-1|many|TRBV10-3|TRBD2
TGTGCCATCAGTGCTTGGAGCGGGGGGGCCGGGGATGAGCAGTTCTTC
CAISAWSGGAGDEQFF
>TRBJ2-5|few|TRBV9|TRBD2
TGTGCCAGCAGCGTAGGCGGAGATGGGGGGGGGACCCAGTACTTC
CASSVGGDGGGTQYF
>TRBJ2-5|many|TRBV20-1|TRBD2
TGCATCCCGGATGGTGTTAGCGGGGCAGAGACCCAGTACTTC
CIPDGVSGAETQYF
>TRBJ2-4|few|TRBV29-1|-
TGCAGCGTCGAAACAACAACCAACATTCAGTACTTC
CSVETTTNIQYF
>TRBJ2-2|-|TRBV7-3|TRBD2
TGTGCCAGCGCGGGAGTGAACACCGGGGAGCTGTTTTTT
CASAGVNTGELFF
>TRBJ2-1|-|TRBV9|TRBD2
TGTGCCAGCAGCGTAGCGGGGGGTTTGTACAATGAGCAGTTCTTC
CASSVAGGLYNEQFF
>TRBJ2-7|many|TRBV20-1|TRBD2
TGCAGTGCTAGTGGGGGAGGGCGGGGGGCCCCCTACGAGCAGTACTTC
CSASGGGRGAPYEQYF
>TRBJ1-5|-|TRBV2|-
TGTGCCAGCAGTGGGAGGGGGTTTCAGAATCAGCCCCAGCATTTT
CASSGRGFQNQPQHF
>TRBJ2-3|many|TRBV20-1|-
TGCAGTGCTAGAAGATATTGGAAGTCCCCGAGGGTTCCAGATACGCAGTATTTT
CSARRYWKSPRVPDTQYF
>TRBJ2-3|many|TRBV20-1|TRBD2
TGCAGTGCAGCCGGGACTAGCGGGGGGGCCACAGATACGCAGTATTTT
CSAAGTSGGATDTQYF
>TRBJ2-3|many|TRBV5-6|TRBD2
TGTGCCAGCCAAGAATCCCTTACGGGGGGGGATACGCAGTATTTT
CASQESLTGGDTQYF
>TRBJ2-2|many|TRBV6-2/TRBV6-3|-
TGTGCCATCCAACAGGAATGGAGGACCGGGGAGCTGTTTTTT
CAIQQEWRTGELFF
>TRBJ2-5|few|TRBV16|-
TGTGCCAGCAGCCAATCCGGCCTACGAGAGACCCAGTACTTC
CASSQSGLRETQYF
>TRBJ2-2|many|TRBV27|-
TGTGCCAGCAGTTTATCTAACATCAACACCGGGGAGCTGTTTTTT
CASSLSNINTGELFF
>TRBJ2-5|many|TRBV20-1|-
TGCAGTGCTACCGGGGATAGAGAGACCCAGTACTTC
CSATGDRETQYF
>TRBJ2-2|-|TRBV19|-
TGTGCCAGTAAAATTCAGGGGACCACCGGGGAGCTGTTTTTT
CASKIQGTTGELFF
>TRBJ2-1|-|TRBV20-1|TRBD1
TGCAGTGCCCTCAACTCCCTCGGGACAGCCGATTCTGAGCAGTTCTTC
CSALNSLGTADSEQFF
>TRBJ2-1|many|TRBV12-3/TRBV12-4|-
TGTGCCAGCAGCCACCGTCCCTTCACCTACAATGAGCAGTTCTTC
CASSHRPFTYNEQFF
>TRBJ2-2|-|TRBV7-2|-
TGTGCCAGCACCCCCGGACTTCCGAACACCGGGGAGCTGTTTTTT
CASTPGLPNTGELFF
>TRBJ1-5|-|TRBV10-3|-
TGTGCCATCAGTGAGTCGTATGGGGCCCAGCATTTT
CAISESYGAQHF
>TRBJ2-1|many|TRBV20-1|-
TGCAGTGCGCCGGACTACTCCAGCTCCTACAATGAGCAGTTCTTC
CSAPDYSSSYNEQFF
>TRBJ2-3|many|TRBV20-1|TRBD2
TGCAGTGCTGGACCTAGCGGGGGGACCACAGATACGCAGTATTTT
CSAGPSGGTTDTQYF
>TRBJ2-5|many|TRBV2|-
TGTGCCAGCAGTGAAGGGGGCAGGGTGGAGACCCAGTACTTC
CASSEGGRVETQYF
>TRBJ2-4|-|TRBV4-1|TRBD2
TGCGCCAGCAGCCAAGGCCTCACTAGCGTCAAAAACATTCAGTACTTC
CASSQGLTSVKNIQYF